The source of this T cell receptor (beta chain) is a study of T cell repertoires in cytomegalovirus infection. Whole-study context: Well-studied HLA-B-restricted CMV epitopes were used in the study alongside recently identified HLA-C-restricted ones. Shared public TCR beta signatures pointed to both CMV infection and a matching HLA type.

In germline, CDR1 is SGHVS, CDR2 FNYEAQ. CDR3 length: 15 amino acids. The junction had 3 bases not matched to a gene; V was cut back by 5 bases and J by 3 bases. Worth noting for this clonotype: The antigen is not known.

TCRdb passed the reads through MiXCR, listing each CDR3 protein once. Of about 160,000 distinct CDR3 sequences listed, about a fifth are singletons. The study's findings and limits: Predominance within the ex vivo response was attributable to HLA-C-restricted CMV-specific TCR beta clonotypes.

The input for sequencing was CD8+ T cells from cultured PBMCs, taken from culture after CMV antigen stimulation. The chain joins TRBV7-6 to TRBJ2-2, with 10 bases identical to TRBD1. The clonotype was recovered from a human donor in good health (CMV status not recorded). Some clones in this sample may be carry-over from other donors' samples. CDR3 DNA sequence: TGTGCCAGCAGCGACAGGGGGCCGGACACCGGGGAGCTGTTTTTT. This encodes CASSDRGPDTGELFF. The full variable domain, rest sourced from reference TRBV7-6 and TRBJ2-2, is GAGVSQSPRYKVTKRGQDVALRCDPISGHVSLYWYRQALGQGPEFLTYFNYEAQQDKSGLPNDRFSAERPEGSISTLTIQRTEQRDSAMYRCASSDRGPDTGELFFGEGSRLTVL.